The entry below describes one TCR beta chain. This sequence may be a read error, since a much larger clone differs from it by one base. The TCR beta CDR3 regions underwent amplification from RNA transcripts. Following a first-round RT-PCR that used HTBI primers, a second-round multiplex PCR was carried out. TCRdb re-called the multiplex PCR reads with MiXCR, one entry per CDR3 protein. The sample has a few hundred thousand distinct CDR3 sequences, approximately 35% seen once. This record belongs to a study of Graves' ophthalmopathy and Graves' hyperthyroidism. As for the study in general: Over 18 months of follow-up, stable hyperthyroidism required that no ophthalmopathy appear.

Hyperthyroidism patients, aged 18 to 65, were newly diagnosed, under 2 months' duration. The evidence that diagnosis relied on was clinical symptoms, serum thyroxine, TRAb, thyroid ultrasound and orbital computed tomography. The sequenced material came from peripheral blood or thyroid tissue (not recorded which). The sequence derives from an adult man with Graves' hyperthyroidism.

Here the CDR3 reads CDSRPGTGLSYEQYF. The DNA for the CDR3 is TGTGACAGCAGACCCGGGACAGGGCTGTCCTACGAGCAGTACTTC. The chain couples TRBV12-3 or TRBV12-4 to TRBJ2-7; 9 bases align to TRBD1. There are 15 residues in the CDR3.